The 22 T cell receptor beta chains reported below all come from one sample, sequenced in a study of T cells expressing NK-cell markers (dated by TCRdb to the early 2020s). The library was produced with 5' RACE. Sequencing instrument: Illumina HiSeq 2000. TCRdb reprocessed the reads and lists each CDR3 protein sequence as a single entry, with no DNA. The record for this sample contains about 460,000 distinct CDR3 sequences. The top ten clonotypes cover almost 1.5% of the sample. Sequencing was performed on blood T cells: a sorted CD56 or NKG2C T cell subset, CD4+ or CD8+ T cells, or bulk PBMC T cells (not recorded which). The receptors come from a woman in her 50s in good health. Donor details come from another sample of the same person, matched by shared clones.

CDR3 loop: CSVGTGGLNEQYF. The chain links TRBV29-1 to TRBJ2-7; with no DNA, the TCRdb D assignment of TRBD1 cannot be verified. Germline V lookup: CDR1 SQVTM, CDR2 ANQGSEA. The CDR3 covers 13 residues.

This chain uses TRBV5-1 with TRBJ2-3; TCRdb lists TRBD2, though no DNA is available to test this call. The CDR3 length is 18 residues. Per germline, CDR1 SGHRS and CDR2 YFSETQ. The CDR3 here is CASSIRTSGRAGTDTQYF. The full variable domain, in which reference TRBV5-1 and TRBJ2-3 provide the parts outside the CDR3, is KAGVTQTPRYLIKTRGQQVTLSCSPISGHRSVSWYQQTPGQGLQFLFEYFSETQRNKGNFPGRFSGRQFSNSRSEMNVSTLELGDSALYLCASSIRTSGRAGTDTQYFGPGTRLTVL.

This chain connects TRBV12-3 or TRBV12-4 to TRBJ2-2; TCRdb gives TRBD1 as the D gene, but with no DNA this cannot be confirmed. CDR3 size: 16 residues. This CDR3 reads CASRSGQGKGTGELFF.

The chain couples TRBV23-1 to TRBJ2-3; TCRdb indicates TRBD1, and absent DNA this call remains unverified. TRBV23-1 is an ORF, with its function uncertain. This CDR3 comprises 16 residues. CDR3: CASSWSRGGEEDTQYF.

The V and J genes are TRBV29-1 and TRBJ2-5. Looked up from germline, CDR1 is SQVTM and CDR2 is ANQGSEA. The CDR3 loop spans 15 amino acids. CDR3 residues: CSVEDGFGFQETQYF.

This sequence joins TRBV10-3 and TRBJ2-3. The CDR3 covers 13 residues. The V gene's germline CDR1 is ENHRY and CDR2 SYGVKD. CDR3 sequence: CAISESGGDTQYF.

The chain has TRBV5-6 and TRBJ1-2; the TRBD1 assignment by TCRdb is unverifiable without DNA. CDR1 is SGHDT and CDR2 is YYEEEE in the germline V gene. The CDR3 is 14 amino acids. CDR3 sequence reads: CASSAPDRESGYTF.

The chain couples TRBV12-3 or TRBV12-4 to TRBJ2-2. This CDR3 has 11 amino acids. The CDR3 here is CASQEAGELFF.

The V call is TRBV4-1, the J call TRBJ1-4; TCRdb selects TRBD1, and the lack of DNA leaves this call unchecked. CDR3 size: 13 residues. Germline-derived CDR1 and CDR2 are MGHRA and YSYEKL. CDR3: CASSLTGFEKLFF.

This chain connects TRBV5-1 to TRBJ2-1; lacking DNA, the TRBD2 call made by TCRdb goes unchecked. Looked up from germline, CDR1 is SGHRS and CDR2 is YFSETQ. The CDR3 is 20 residues long. The CDR3 region is CASSLFTSPWGALQNNEQFF.

The V gene is TRBV12-3 or TRBV12-4, the J gene TRBJ1-2. The CDR3 totals 12 residues. The CDR3 region is CASKGVNYGYTF.

This rearrangement joins TRBV3-1 to TRBJ1-2. From germline, CDR1 is LGHDT and CDR2 YNNKEL (reference sequence). CDR3 size: 14 residues. The CDR3 reads CASSPSQALYGYTF.

The chain employs TRBV27 and TRBJ1-5. CDR3 length: 12 residues. Germline CDR1 MNHEY, CDR2 SMNVEV (reference sequence). CDR3 in amino acids: CASSFLDQPQHF.

The chain links TRBV18 to TRBJ1-6; TCRdb designates TRBD1, a call that cannot be tested without DNA. The CDR3 spans 16 residues. Germline CDR1 reads KGHSH; CDR2 reads LQKENI. This CDR3 is CASSRFRQGANSPLHF.

The chain employs TRBV3-1 and TRBJ1-1; TCRdb lists TRBD1, though no DNA is available to test this call. The CDR3 consists of 18 residues. Looked up from germline, CDR1 is LGHDT and CDR2 is YNNKEL (reference sequence). CDR3 residues: CASSQEGVTAIGDTEAFF.

The chain employs TRBV21-1 and TRBJ2-2; TCRdb selects TRBD2, and the lack of DNA leaves this call unchecked. TRBV21-1 is classified as a pseudogene. The CDR3 runs to 12 residues. This chain's CDR3 is CATPPLAGELFF.

This chain uses TRBV7-6 with TRBJ2-7; TCRdb proposes TRBD1, but this gene call is untestable without DNA. The germline V gene has CDR1 SGHVS and CDR2 FNYEAQ. There are 14 residues in the CDR3. The CDR3 sequence is CASSLADRTYEQYF.

The J gene is TRBJ2-2, the V gene TRBV7-9; TCRdb designates TRBD1, a call that cannot be tested without DNA. The CDR3 sequence is 15 residues long. The germline gives CDR1 SEHNR, CDR2 FQNEAQ (reference sequence). This CDR3 reads CASRPGQGAPGELFF.

The chain employs TRBV20-1 and TRBJ1-5; as DNA is missing, the TRBD1 call by TCRdb cannot be tested. Germline assignment: CDR1 DFQATT and CDR2 SNEGSKA (reference sequence). This CDR3 region has 16 residues. CDR3 residues: CSARPPGGNDNQPQHF.

CDR3 amino acids: CASSGGLKGNEQFF. V usage is TRBV5-1 and J usage is TRBJ2-1; the TCRdb D gene call, TRBD2, has no DNA to confirm it. This CDR3 contains 14 residues. Germline CDR1 and CDR2: SGHRS and YFSETQ.

The chain recombines TRBV4-1 with TRBJ2-1; TCRdb designates TRBD2, a call that cannot be tested without DNA. This CDR3 spans 18 amino acids. From germline, CDR1 is MGHRA and CDR2 YSYEKL. This chain's CDR3 is CASSQVVAGGPLDNEQFF.

The chain uses TRBV11-3 and TRBJ1-5; TCRdb's D gene call, TRBD1, goes unchecked for lack of DNA. This CDR3 contains 16 residues. In germline, CDR1 is SGHNT, CDR2 YENEEA. CDR3 loop: CASSLVKGAGNQPQHF.